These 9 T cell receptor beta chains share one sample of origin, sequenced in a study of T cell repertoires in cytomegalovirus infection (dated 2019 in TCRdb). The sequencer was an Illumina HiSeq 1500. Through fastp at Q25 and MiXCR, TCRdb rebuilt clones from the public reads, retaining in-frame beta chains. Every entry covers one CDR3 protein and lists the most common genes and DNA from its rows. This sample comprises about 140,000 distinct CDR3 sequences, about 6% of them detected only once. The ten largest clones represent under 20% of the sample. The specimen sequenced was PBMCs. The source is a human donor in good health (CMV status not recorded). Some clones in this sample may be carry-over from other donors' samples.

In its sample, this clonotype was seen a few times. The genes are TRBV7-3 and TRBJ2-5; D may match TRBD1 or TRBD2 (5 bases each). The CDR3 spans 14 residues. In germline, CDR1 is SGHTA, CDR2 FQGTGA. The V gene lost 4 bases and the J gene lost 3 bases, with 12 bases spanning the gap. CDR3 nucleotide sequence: TGTGCCAGCAGCTCCGCCGGGACGGAAGAGACCCAGTACTTC. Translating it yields CASSSAGTEETQYF.

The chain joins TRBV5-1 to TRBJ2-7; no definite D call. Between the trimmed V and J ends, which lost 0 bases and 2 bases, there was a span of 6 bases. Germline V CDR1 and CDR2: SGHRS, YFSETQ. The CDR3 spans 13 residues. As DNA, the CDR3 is TGCGCCAGCAGCTTGGACCCCGCCTACGAGCAGTACTTC. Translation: CASSLDPAYEQYF.

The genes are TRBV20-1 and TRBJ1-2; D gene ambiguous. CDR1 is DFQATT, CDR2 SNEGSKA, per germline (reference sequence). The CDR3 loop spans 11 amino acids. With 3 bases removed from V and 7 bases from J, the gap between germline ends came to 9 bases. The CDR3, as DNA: TGCAGTGCTAGTGGGGAGTTTGGCTACACCTTC. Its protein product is CSASGEFGYTF.

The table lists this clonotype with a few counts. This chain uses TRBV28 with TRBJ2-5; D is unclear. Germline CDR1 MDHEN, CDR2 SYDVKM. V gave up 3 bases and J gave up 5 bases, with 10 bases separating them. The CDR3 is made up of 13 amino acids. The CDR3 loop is CASSFPQAETQYF. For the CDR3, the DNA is TGTGCCAGCAGTTTCCCCCAGGCGGAGACCCAGTACTTC. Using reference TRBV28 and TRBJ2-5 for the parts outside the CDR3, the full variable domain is DVKVTQSSRYLVKRTGEKVFLECVQDMDHENMFWYRQDPGLGLRLIYFSYDVKMKEKGDIPEGYSVSREKKERFSLILESASTNQTSMYLCASSFPQAETQYFGPGTRLLVL.

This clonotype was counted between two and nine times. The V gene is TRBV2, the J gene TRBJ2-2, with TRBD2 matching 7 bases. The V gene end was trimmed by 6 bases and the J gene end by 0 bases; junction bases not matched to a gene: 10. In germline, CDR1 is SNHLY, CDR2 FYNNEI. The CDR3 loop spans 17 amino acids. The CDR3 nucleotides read TGTGCCAGCAGGTTGGGGAGCGGGATCGCGAACACCGGGGAGCTGTTTTTT. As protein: CASRLGSGIANTGELFF.

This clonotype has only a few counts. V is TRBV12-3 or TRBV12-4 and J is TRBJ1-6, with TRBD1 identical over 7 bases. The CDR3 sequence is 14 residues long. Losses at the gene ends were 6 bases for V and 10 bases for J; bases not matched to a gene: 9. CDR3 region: CASSATGWQSPLHF. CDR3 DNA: TGTGCCAGCAGCGCGACAGGGTGGCAATCACCCCTCCACTTT.

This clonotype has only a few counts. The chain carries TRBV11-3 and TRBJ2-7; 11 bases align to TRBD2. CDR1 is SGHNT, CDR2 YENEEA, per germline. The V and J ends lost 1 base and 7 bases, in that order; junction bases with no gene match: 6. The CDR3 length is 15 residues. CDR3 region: CASSLGGLADSEQYF. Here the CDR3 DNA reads TGTGCCAGCAGCTTAGGGGGACTAGCGGACTCTGAGCAGTACTTC.

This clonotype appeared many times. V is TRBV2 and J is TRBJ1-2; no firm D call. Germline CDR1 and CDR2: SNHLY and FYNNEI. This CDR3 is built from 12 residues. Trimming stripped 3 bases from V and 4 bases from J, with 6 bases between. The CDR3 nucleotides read TGTGCCAGCAGTGACGGGATCTATGGCTACACCTTC. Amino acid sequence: CASSDGIYGYTF.

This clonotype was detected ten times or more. The CDR3 DNA reads TGCAGCCTAAACAGTTTTGGGGGTTACCAAGAGACCCAGTACTTC. Translated: CSLNSFGGYQETQYF. The V gene is TRBV20-1, the J gene TRBJ2-5; D could derive from TRBD1 or TRBD2 (5 bases each). Germline CDR1 is DFQATT and CDR2 is SNEGSKA (reference sequence). The CDR3 sequence is 15 residues long.